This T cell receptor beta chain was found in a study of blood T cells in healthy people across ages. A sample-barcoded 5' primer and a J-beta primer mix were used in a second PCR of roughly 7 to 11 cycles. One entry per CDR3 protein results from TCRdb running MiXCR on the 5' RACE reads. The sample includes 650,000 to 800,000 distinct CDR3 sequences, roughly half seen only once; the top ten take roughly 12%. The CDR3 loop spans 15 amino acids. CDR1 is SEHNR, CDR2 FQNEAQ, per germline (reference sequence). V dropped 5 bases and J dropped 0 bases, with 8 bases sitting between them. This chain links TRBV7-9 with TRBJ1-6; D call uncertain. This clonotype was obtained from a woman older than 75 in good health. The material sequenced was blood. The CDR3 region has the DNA TGTGCCAGCAGCGCACAGAGCTCCTATAATTCACCCCTCCACTTT. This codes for CASSAQSSYNSPLHF.